Described below is a single T cell receptor beta chain sequence and its context. Sequencing was performed with immunoSEQ multiplex PCR; in TCRdb, only in-frame clones are kept and a portion is missing. The table lists 50,000 to 65,000 clones, 70% to 90% of them singletons. This sample stems from a study of blood T cell repertoires in COVID-19. Germline CDR1 and CDR2: MNHNY and SVGAGI (reference sequence). CDR3 length: 16 amino acids. The V and J ends lost 4 bases and 1 base, in that order; junction bases with no gene match: 1. The TCR comes from a man aged 45-65 years with active COVID-19. V usage is TRBV6-6 and J usage is TRBJ2-3; 14 nucleotides agree with TRBD2. Sequencing was carried out using peripheral blood. As DNA, the CDR3 is TGTGCCAGCAGTTCGGGACTAGCGGGGGGCACAGATACGCAGTATTTT. Translating gives CASSSGLAGGTDTQYF.